Given below is one TCR beta chain in context. The antigen is undetermined. This entry is derived from a study of T cell repertoires in ileal Crohn's disease. The overall study: All patients had surgery for stricturing (approximately 60%) or penetrating (39%) disease. About half of patients got postoperative therapy: under 12 thiopurines, approximately 17 anti-TNF. Regarding the study as a whole: All patients with clonality above 26.8% had endoscopic recurrence.

This CDR3 contains 14 residues. CDR1 SGHRS and CDR2 YFSETQ come from the germline V gene. The V gene lost 7 bases and the J gene lost 4 bases, with 15 bases spanning the gap. Time point noted: inflamed ileum from the surgical specimen. Profiled with immunoSEQ multiplex PCR; TCRdb holds only in-frame clones, not every one. The table shows 16,000 or so clones, with about 92% occurring only once. The sequencing sample was made of ileal tissue. The source of this sequence is an adult with Crohn's disease. The genes are TRBV5-1 and TRBJ1-3; perhaps TRBD1 as D (5 bases). The CDR3 bases are TGCGCCAGCGGGGACGTCCGCCTCGGAAACACCATATATTTT. This sequence encodes CASGDVRLGNTIYF.